The rows below give T cell receptor beta chains drawn from one sample of a study of blood T cell repertoires in COVID-19. Clones were sequenced by immunoSEQ multiplex PCR, and TCRdb holds only the in-frame ones, with some missing. The table lists around 57,000 clones, over 75% of them singletons. The sequenced material came from peripheral blood. All receptors derive from a human donor in a cohort sampled during active COVID-19. Each CDR3 is given with its conserved first and last residue. D genes are given only for firm matches. Only part of the rows carry a size: once, few, many, or a class if the clone is expanded.

>TRBJ2-7|TRBV6-5|-|TRBD2
TGTGCCAGCATTGGACTAGCGGGAGGGAAGCAGTACTTC
CASIGLAGGKQYF
>TRBJ2-1|TRBV5-1|-|TRBD2
TGCGCCAGCAGCTCTTTTAGCGGGACCGATTCCAGCTCCTACAATGAGCAGTTCTTC
CASSSFSGTDSSSYNEQFF
>TRBJ2-5|TRBV20-1|-|-
TGCAGTGGAGTGGTGCGAGAGACCCAGTACTTC
CSGVVRETQYF
>TRBJ2-1|TRBV4-1|-|-
TGCGCCAGCAGCCAAGGATACAGCTCCTACAATGAGCAGTTCTTC
CASSQGYSSYNEQFF
>TRBJ1-4|TRBV23-1|-|-
TGCGCCAGCCCCGGGGAGTGGGCAACTAATGAAAAACTGTTTTTT
CASPGEWATNEKLFF
>TRBJ1-1|TRBV3-1/TRBV3-2|-|-
TGTGCCAGCAGCCCCCCGGGTCTCGTGGTAGCTTTCTTT
CASSPPGLVVAFF
>TRBJ1-2|TRBV5-1|-|-
TGCGCCAGCAGCTCGGGGGAGTTGGGTAACTATGGCTACACCTTC
CASSSGELGNYGYTF
>TRBJ2-5|TRBV5-1|-|-
TGCGCCAGCAGCTTGGGCGGCGGTGGAGAGACCCAGTACTTC
CASSLGGGGETQYF
>TRBJ1-2|TRBV7-2|-|TRBD1
TGTGCCAGCAGCTTAGACAGGGGGCGCCGCGTTAATGGCTACACCTTC
CASSLDRGRRVNGYTF
>TRBJ2-6|TRBV7-9|-|TRBD2
TGTGCCAGCAGTAGATCGACTAGCGGGTCCTCTGGGGCCAACGTCCTGACTTTC
CASSRSTSGSSGANVLTF
>TRBJ2-3|TRBV19|-|TRBD1
TGTGCCAGTAGTAGCCGACAGGGGGGGTTCGATACGCAGTATTTT
CASSSRQGGFDTQYF
>TRBJ2-7|TRBV9|once|TRBD2
TGTGCCAGCAGCCCCCAAGCGGGAGGCCCCTATGGGCAGTACTTC
CASSPQAGGPYGQYF
>TRBJ2-2|TRBV4-3|-|-
TGCGCCAGCAGCCAGAGCCCCGGTGGAGTAAACACCGGGGAGCTGTTTTTT
CASSQSPGGVNTGELFF
>TRBJ1-5|TRBV2|-|TRBD1
TGTGCCAGCAGTTCTCAGGGGGTCGGTAATCAGCCCCAGCATTTT
CASSSQGVGNQPQHF
>TRBJ2-7|TRBV18|-|TRBD1
TGTGCCAGCTCACTCGGACAGGGCCACGAGCAGTACTTC
CASSLGQGHEQYF
>TRBJ2-4|TRBV4-3|-|-
TGCGCCAGCAGCCAAGATGGTACAGGGTCGGCCAAAAACATTCAGTACTTC
CASSQDGTGSAKNIQYF
>TRBJ1-2|TRBV7-6|-|TRBD1
TGTGCCAGCAGCCCAGAACCGGGACAGATCAGGGGTGGCTACACCTTC
CASSPEPGQIRGGYTF
>TRBJ1-1|TRBV27|-|TRBD1
TGTGCCAGCAGTCCGCGGAACAGGGGGTTGAACACTGAAGCTTTCTTT
CASSPRNRGLNTEAFF
>TRBJ2-5|TRBV5-1|-|-
TGCGCCAGCAGCTTGACTACCAGGGGAGTCGGGACCCAGTACTTC
CASSLTTRGVGTQYF
>TRBJ2-5|TRBV7-6|-|TRBD2
TGTGCCAGCAGCTTAGGGACTAGACAAGAGACCCAGTACTTC
CASSLGTRQETQYF
>TRBJ2-3|TRBV7-2|-|TRBD2
TGTGCCAGCAGCTTAGCCACTCTAGCGGGGGGGATCACAGATACGCAGTATTTT
CASSLATLAGGITDTQYF
>TRBJ2-7|TRBV7-2|-|TRBD2
TGTGCCAGCAGCTTAGTTGCGGGGGGCGGCTACGAGCAGTACTTC
CASSLVAGGGYEQYF
>TRBJ2-7|TRBV30|once|-
TGTGCCTGGAGTGGTAGGGCGGAGGTCGAGCAGTACTTC
CAWSGRAEVEQYF
>TRBJ2-7|TRBV19|-|TRBD2
TGTGCCAGTAGTAAACTAGCGGGAGGTACCTACGAGCAGTACTTC
CASSKLAGGTYEQYF
>TRBJ2-7|TRBV19|-|TRBD2
TGTGCCAGTAGTATTTCGGGACTAGGGGTCTCCTACGAGCAGTACTTC
CASSISGLGVSYEQYF
>TRBJ2-5|TRBV5-1|-|-
TGCGCCAGCAGCTATAGCGGAACTCGAGAGACCCAGTACTTC
CASSYSGTRETQYF
>TRBJ2-5|TRBV4-1|-|TRBD1
TGCGCCAGCAGCCAAGGACAGGGTGAGACCCAGTACTTC
CASSQGQGETQYF
>TRBJ2-3|TRBV4-1|-|-
TGCGCCAGCTCTAAACGGGACTCTGAGGGGATGAATACGCAGTATTTT
CASSKRDSEGMNTQYF
>TRBJ2-2|TRBV27|-|-
TGTGCCAGCAGTTTAGGACGAGGGTACACCGGGGAGCTGTTTTTT
CASSLGRGYTGELFF